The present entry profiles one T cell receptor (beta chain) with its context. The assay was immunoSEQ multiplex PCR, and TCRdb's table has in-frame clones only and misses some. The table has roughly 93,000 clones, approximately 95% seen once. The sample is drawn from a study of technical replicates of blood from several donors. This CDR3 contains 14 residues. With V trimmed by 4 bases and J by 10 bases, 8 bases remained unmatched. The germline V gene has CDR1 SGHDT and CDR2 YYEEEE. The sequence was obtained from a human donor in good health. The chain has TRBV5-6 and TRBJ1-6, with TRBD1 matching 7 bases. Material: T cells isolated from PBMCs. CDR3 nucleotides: TGTGCCAGCAGCCCCGCAGGGGGACGATCACCCCTCCACTTT. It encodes CASSPAGGRSPLHF.